The 30 T cell receptor beta chains listed next were all sequenced from one sample in a study of T cells after somatic rescue of genetic block. This table comes from immunoSEQ multiplex PCR, and its TCRdb copy is limited to in-frame clones, with some not included. This table has about 120,000 clones, 75% to 95% appearing once. The sequenced sample consisted of peripheral blood mononuclear cells (PBMCs). These receptors originate from a woman aged 18-35 years.

The chain uses TRBV12-5 and TRBJ1-5, with a tentative D call TRBD1 (5 bases). CDR1 is LGHNT, CDR2 FRNRAP, per germline. V dropped 0 bases and J dropped 3 bases, with 18 bases sitting between them. The CDR3 has 18 amino acids. The CDR3 loop reads CASGLVLRGERDNQPQHF. The DNA for the CDR3 is TGTGCTAGTGGTTTGGTACTAAGAGGGGAAAGGGACAATCAGCCCCAGCATTTT.

This clone was counted a single time. This rearrangement joins TRBV5-6 to TRBJ2-4; 7 nucleotides line up with TRBD2. Germline CDR1 SGHDT, CDR2 YYEEEE. The length of the CDR3 is 13 residues. Trimming cost V 7 bases and J 7 bases; bases outside gene matches: 8. In nucleotides, the CDR3 is TGTGCCAGCCGGCGGGGGAGAGCGAACATTCAGTACTTC. The encoded protein is CASRRGRANIQYF.

CDR3 loop: CASRLMTGTNYGYTF. CDR3 nucleotides: TGCGCCAGCAGGTTGATGACAGGTACTAACTATGGCTACACCTTC. The chain combines TRBV5-1 with TRBJ1-2; TRBD1 is a possible D gene (6 bases). The CDR3 covers 15 residues. V lost 5 bases and J lost 0, with 14 bases in between. Per the germline V gene, CDR1 is SGHRS and CDR2 is YFSETQ. Together with reference TRBV5-1 and TRBJ1-2, the CDR3 gives the full variable domain: KAGVTQTPRYLIKTRGQQVTLSCSPISGHRSVSWYQQTPGQGLQFLFEYFSETQRNKGNFPGRFSGRQFSNSRSEMNVSTLELGDSALYLCASRLMTGTNYGYTFGSGTRLTVV.

V is TRBV4-3 and J is TRBJ2-2, with 12 bases aligning to TRBD2. Germline CDR1 LGHNA, CDR2 YSLEER. V trimming: 0 bases; J trimming: 3 bases; junction bases outside the gene matches: 5. The CDR3 is 18 residues long. CDR3: CASSQELAGGPYTGELFF. As DNA, the CDR3 is TGCGCCAGCAGCCAAGAACTAGCGGGGGGCCCTTACACCGGGGAGCTGTTTTTT.

V gene TRBV4-3 combines with J gene TRBJ2-5; 11 nucleotides agree with TRBD1. The CDR3 runs to 15 residues. V gave up 4 bases and J gave up 4 bases; unmatched junction bases: 5. Germline V CDR1 and CDR2: LGHNA, YSLEER. CDR3 in DNA: TGCGCCAGCAGCCCGGACAGGGGGCCCGGAGAGACCCAGTACTTC. It yields the protein CASSPDRGPGETQYF.

The rearrangement uses TRBV11-3 and TRBJ2-4; 9 bases align to TRBD1. J lost 6 bases, V lost 1 base, and 7 bases had no gene match. Germline CDR1 and CDR2: SGHNT and YENEEA. The length of the CDR3 is 16 residues. CDR3 protein: CASSLGALGQGNIQYF. The DNA for the CDR3 is TGTGCCAGCAGCTTAGGAGCTCTGGGACAGGGAAACATTCAGTACTTC.

The V gene is TRBV18, the J gene TRBJ2-2, with D perhaps TRBD2 (6 bases). This CDR3 comprises 16 residues. The V gene's germline CDR1 is KGHSH and CDR2 LQKENI. The germline V and J ends were trimmed by 3 bases and 0 bases, with 11 bases remaining between them. The CDR3 nucleotides read TGTGCCAGCTCACCTCTCGCGGGGCCGAACACCGGGGAGCTGTTTTTT. It translates to CASSPLAGPNTGELFF.

The V gene is TRBV10-3, the J gene TRBJ1-5; D might be TRBD1 (6 bases). V was trimmed by 6 bases and J by 5 bases, leaving 17 bases between them. The CDR3 covers 15 residues. The germline V gene encodes CDR1 ENHRY and CDR2 SYGVKD. The CDR3 DNA reads as TGTGCCATCAGAGCGGGACACCCGGATTATCAGCCCCAGCATTTT. Translated: CAIRAGHPDYQPQHF.

CDR3 sequence (DNA): TGTGCCAGCAGCCCCGGGTCTACCACAGATACGCAGTATTTT. Translation gives CASSPGSTTDTQYF. The rearrangement joins TRBV7-2 to TRBJ2-3, with D uncertain. Trimming took 5 bases from V and 2 from J, leaving 11 bases between them. Germline V gene sequence: CDR1 SGHTA, CDR2 FQGNSA. This CDR3 has 14 amino acids.

The V gene is TRBV30, the J gene TRBJ1-1; D not resolved. The germline CDR1 and CDR2 sequences are GTSNPN and SVGIG (reference sequence). The V end lost 1 base, the J end lost 5 bases, and 5 bases lay between the germline ends. The CDR3 consists of 11 residues. CDR3 sequence reads: CAWSGRTEAFF. The CDR3, as DNA: TGTGCCTGGAGTGGGAGAACTGAAGCTTTCTTT. Full variable domain (remainder filled in from reference TRBV30 and TRBJ1-1): SQTIHQWPATLVQPVGSPLSLECTVEGTSNPNLYWYRQAAGRGLQLLFYSVGIGQISSEVPQNLSASRPQDRQFILSSKKLLLSDSGFYLCAWSGRTEAFFGQGTRLTVV.

The chain couples TRBV6-5 to TRBJ1-1; 10 bases are shared with TRBD1. The CDR3 consists of 15 residues. Germline CDR1 reads MNHEY; CDR2 reads SVGAGI. The V gene end was trimmed by 2 bases and the J gene end by 5 bases; junction bases not matched to a gene: 5. CDR3 sequence reads: CASSYHGQGVTEAFF. Here the CDR3 DNA reads TGTGCCAGCAGTTACCATGGACAGGGGGTTACTGAAGCTTTCTTT.

V usage is TRBV5-4 and J usage is TRBJ1-3; D ambiguous. V was pared by 3 bases and J by 3 bases, with 10 bases between. Looked up from germline, CDR1 is SGHNT and CDR2 is YYREEE (reference sequence). This CDR3 is built from 14 residues. The CDR3 spells CASSWMGYGNTIYF. CDR3 coding DNA: TGTGCCAGCAGCTGGATGGGGTATGGAAACACCATATATTTT.

The V gene is TRBV5-6, the J gene TRBJ1-3; possibly TRBD1 for D (5 bases). Germline V gene sequence: CDR1 SGHDT, CDR2 YYEEEE. Trimming cost V 1 base and J 3 bases, with 11 bases left between them. The CDR3 sequence is 15 residues long. The CDR3 reads CASSLSRAGGNTIYF. CDR3 coding DNA: TGTGCCAGCAGCTTGTCCAGGGCAGGTGGAAACACCATATATTTT.

Remarks on this clone: The same CDR3 also results from other DNA sequences found in this sample. This chain uses TRBV7-3 with TRBJ2-1; 13 bases are a match to TRBD2. V lost 5 bases and J lost 6; bases outside the gene matches: 4. Germline values: CDR1 SGHTA, CDR2 FQGTGA. The CDR3 length is 15 residues. CDR3 DNA: TGTGCCAGCAGCCCCGGACTAGCGGGGGTCAATGAGCAGTTCTTC. Translation gives CASSPGLAGVNEQFF.

This clone was detected only once. The chain combines TRBV2 with TRBJ2-3; 10 bases fit TRBD2. Looked up from germline, CDR1 is SNHLY and CDR2 is FYNNEI. V was pared by 7 bases and J by 7 bases, with 8 bases of the junction left unmatched. The CDR3 runs 14 residues. The CDR3 nucleotides are TGTGCCAGCACTCCAGCGGGGGGGCGTTATACGCAGTATTTT. Protein product: CASTPAGGRYTQYF.

The J gene is TRBJ1-1, the V gene TRBV4-3; D ambiguous. This CDR3 has 14 amino acids. Deletions cut 0 bases from V and 4 bases from J, with 9 bases between. CDR1 and CDR2 from the germline V gene are LGHNA and YSLEER. The CDR3 protein is CASSQEVGPTEAFF. CDR3 in DNA: TGCGCCAGCAGCCAAGAGGTGGGCCCCACTGAAGCTTTCTTT.

This clone appeared a single time. The J gene is TRBJ1-5, the V gene TRBV28; TRBD1 might be the D (6 bases). Trimming shortened V by 6 bases and J by 8 bases, and 20 bases separated the two germline ends. Germline V gene data show CDR1 as MDHEN and CDR2 as SYDVKM. There are 15 residues in the CDR3. CDR3 coding DNA: TGTGCCAGCAGGCAGGGGCCGGGAGGGGCTGAGCCCCAGCATTTT. It specifies CASRQGPGGAEPQHF. Complete variable domain (other parts from reference TRBV28 and TRBJ1-5): DVKVTQSSRYLVKRTGEKVFLECVQDMDHENMFWYRQDPGLGLRLIYFSYDVKMKEKGDIPEGYSVSREKKERFSLILESASTNQTSMYLCASRQGPGGAEPQHFGDGTRLSIL.

V usage is TRBV7-9 and J usage is TRBJ2-5, with 7 bases identical to TRBD1. Germline CDR1 reads SEHNR; CDR2 reads FQNEAQ (reference sequence). Trimming at V came to 5 bases and at J to 1 base, leaving 4 bases not matched to a gene. CDR3 length: 14 amino acids. CDR3 sequence reads: CASSPGQLQETQYF. CDR3 DNA: TGTGCCAGCAGCCCGGGACAGCTCCAAGAGACCCAGTACTTC.

This clone showed up just once. The rearrangement joins TRBV30 to TRBJ1-5, with D uncertain. Germline V gene data show CDR1 as GTSNPN and CDR2 as SVGIG (reference sequence). The CDR3 extends over 13 amino acids. V shed 0 bases and J shed 6 bases, with 9 bases lying between them. The CDR3 nucleotides read TGTGCCTGGAGTGTACCCCCGGTTCAGCCCCAGCATTTT. It translates to CAWSVPPVQPQHF.

The rearrangement joins TRBV5-1 to TRBJ2-1; 7 bases align to TRBD1. With V trimmed by 4 bases and J by 4 bases, 14 bases remained unmatched. This CDR3 region has 17 residues. Germline V lookup: CDR1 SGHRS, CDR2 YFSETQ. DNA for the CDR3: TGCGCCAGCAGCCCACAAGGGCAAAGGGGGCGTTACAATGAGCAGTTCTTC. Residues: CASSPQGQRGRYNEQFF.

The J gene is TRBJ1-3, the V gene TRBV7-9; D unresolved. Trimming cost V 6 bases and J 0 bases, with 18 bases left between them. Germline lookup yields CDR1 SEHNR and CDR2 FQNEAQ (reference sequence). The CDR3 is 17 amino acids. Written as DNA, the CDR3 is TGTGCCAGCAGACGGGAGCAGGCAGGACTCTCTGGAAACACCATATATTTT. Amino acids: CASRREQAGLSGNTIYF.

This clone has a single count. This chain links TRBV7-9 with TRBJ1-2; tentatively, D is TRBD1 (5 bases). The CDR3 covers 15 residues. Germline CDR1 reads SEHNR; CDR2 reads FQNEAQ (reference sequence). The V and J ends lost 4 bases and 2 bases respectively, with 14 bases between them. DNA for the CDR3: TGTGCCAGCAGCTCCGTTCGGGACCCCAACTATGGCTACACCTTC. Translation gives CASSSVRDPNYGYTF.

The chain has TRBV7-6 and TRBJ2-1, with TRBD2 matching 14 bases. Germline-derived CDR1 and CDR2 are SGHVS and FNYEAQ. V shed 1 base and J 7 bases; nucleotides not matched to a gene: 6. CDR3 size: 17 residues. The CDR3 reads CASSLVTSGGARNEQFF. CDR3 nucleotides: TGTGCCAGCAGCTTAGTGACTAGCGGGGGGGCCAGGAATGAGCAGTTCTTC.

This rearrangement joins TRBV5-4 to TRBJ2-7, with D tentatively TRBD1 or TRBD2 (6 bases each). Trimming stripped 1 base from V and 5 bases from J, with 19 bases between. Per germline, CDR1 SGHNT and CDR2 YYREEE (reference sequence). The CDR3 runs 16 residues. The CDR3 nucleotides read TGTGCCAGCAGCTTGAACCGGGGGCCCTTTGGAAACGAGCAGTACTTC. As protein: CASSLNRGPFGNEQYF.

The chain employs TRBV29-1 and TRBJ1-2; no clear D gene. V was trimmed by 7 bases and J by 2 bases, leaving 11 bases between them. The CDR3 has 12 residues. In germline, CDR1 is SQVTM, CDR2 ANQGSEA. The DNA for the CDR3 is TGCAGCGCACGACGGGCGAACTATGGCTACACCTTC. Its protein is CSARRANYGYTF.

The chain employs TRBV28 and TRBJ2-3; D remains unclear. Trimming took 2 bases from V and 1 from J, leaving 13 bases between them. The germline V gene has CDR1 MDHEN and CDR2 SYDVKM. The CDR3 runs 16 residues. The CDR3 here is CASSLPNRVGTDTQYF. CDR3 DNA: TGTGCCAGCAGTTTACCCAACCGGGTCGGCACAGATACGCAGTATTTT. Combining the CDR3 with reference TRBV28 and TRBJ2-3 gives the whole variable domain DVKVTQSSRYLVKRTGEKVFLECVQDMDHENMFWYRQDPGLGLRLIYFSYDVKMKEKGDIPEGYSVSREKKERFSLILESASTNQTSMYLCASSLPNRVGTDTQYFGPGTRLTVL.

The CDR3 region is CASNPPGTRYNEQFF. CDR3 coding DNA: TGTGCCAGCAATCCGCCTGGGACCAGATACAATGAGCAGTTCTTC. The chain carries TRBV2 and TRBJ2-1; the D call may be TRBD1 or TRBD2 (5 bases each). The CDR3 covers 15 residues. Trimming stripped 7 bases from V and 4 bases from J, with 17 bases between. The germline gives CDR1 SNHLY, CDR2 FYNNEI.

The rearrangement uses TRBV9 and TRBJ1-2; the match to TRBD1 covers 9 bases. The germline V gene has CDR1 SGDLS and CDR2 YYNGEE. The V gene end was trimmed by 3 bases and the J gene end by 7 bases; junction bases not matched to a gene: 7. The CDR3 runs to 14 residues. The CDR3 loop is CASSETGGHGGYTF. DNA of the CDR3: TGTGCCAGCAGCGAAACAGGGGGCCACGGTGGCTACACCTTC.

The gene calls are TRBV27 and TRBJ2-3; D is uncertain. The germline V and J ends were trimmed by 5 bases and 0 bases, with 9 bases remaining between them. CDR3 length equals 14 residues. The V gene's germline CDR1 is MNHEY and CDR2 SMNVEV (reference sequence). CDR3 in amino acids: CASSITESTDTQYF. CDR3 nucleotide sequence: TGTGCCAGCAGTATAACTGAAAGCACAGATACGCAGTATTTT.

The rearrangement links TRBV29-1 to TRBJ1-4, with TRBD1 as a possible D gene (6 bases). This CDR3 region has 12 residues. Germline V CDR1 and CDR2: SQVTM, ANQGSEA. Trimming left V 5 bases short and J 7 bases short, with 11 bases between. The CDR3 DNA reads as TGCAGCGTTTCACAGGGAACTGAAAAACTGTTTTTT. Residues: CSVSQGTEKLFF.